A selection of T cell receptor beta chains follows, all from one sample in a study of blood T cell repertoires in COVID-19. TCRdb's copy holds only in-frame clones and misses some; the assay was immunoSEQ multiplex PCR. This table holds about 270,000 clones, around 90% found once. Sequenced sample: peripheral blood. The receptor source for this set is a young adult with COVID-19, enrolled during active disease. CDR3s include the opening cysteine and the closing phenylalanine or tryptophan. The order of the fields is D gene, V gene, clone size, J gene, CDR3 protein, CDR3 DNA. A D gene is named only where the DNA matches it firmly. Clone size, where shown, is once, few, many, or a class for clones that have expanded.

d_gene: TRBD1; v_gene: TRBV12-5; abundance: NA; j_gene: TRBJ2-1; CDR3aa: CASGYGGRGLRNEQFF; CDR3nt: TGTGCTAGTGGTTACGGGGGCAGGGGGCTTCGGAATGAGCAGTTCTTC
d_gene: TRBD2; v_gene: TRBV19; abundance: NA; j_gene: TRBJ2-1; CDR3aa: CASSWGGTYNEQFF; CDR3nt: TGTGCCAGTAGTTGGGGGGGGACCTACAATGAGCAGTTCTTC
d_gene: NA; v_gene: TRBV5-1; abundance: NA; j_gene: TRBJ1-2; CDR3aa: CASSYAGQGSGYTF; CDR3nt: TGCGCCAGCAGCTACGCGGGGCAGGGAAGTGGCTACACCTTC
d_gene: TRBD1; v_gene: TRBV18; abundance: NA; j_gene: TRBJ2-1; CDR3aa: CASSSSIWTGGNEQFF; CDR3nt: TGTGCCAGCTCATCCTCTATTTGGACAGGGGGGAATGAGCAGTTCTTC
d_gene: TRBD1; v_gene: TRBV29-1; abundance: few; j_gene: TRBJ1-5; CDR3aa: CSVETGFGQPQHF; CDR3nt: TGCAGCGTGGAGACAGGGTTCGGTCAGCCCCAGCATTTT
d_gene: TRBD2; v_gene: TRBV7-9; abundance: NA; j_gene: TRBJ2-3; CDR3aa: CASSLGGSGSADTQYF; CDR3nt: TGTGCCAGCAGCTTAGGGGGTAGCGGGAGTGCAGATACGCAGTATTTT
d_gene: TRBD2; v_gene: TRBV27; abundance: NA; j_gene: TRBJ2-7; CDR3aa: CASSIAGPYEQYF; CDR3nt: TGTGCCAGTTCAATAGCGGGACCCTACGAGCAGTACTTC
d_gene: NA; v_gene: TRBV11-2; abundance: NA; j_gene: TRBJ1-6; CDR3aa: CASMLQADNSPLHF; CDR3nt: TGTGCCAGCATGCTACAGGCGGATAATTCACCCCTCCACTTT
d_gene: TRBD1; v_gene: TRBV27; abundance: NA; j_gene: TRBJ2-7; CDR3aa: CASRHGQGHEQYF; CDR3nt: TGTGCCAGCAGGCATGGACAGGGCCACGAGCAGTACTTC
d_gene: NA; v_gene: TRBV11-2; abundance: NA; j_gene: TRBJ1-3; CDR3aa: CASSEQVSGNTIYF; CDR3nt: TGTGCCAGCAGCGAACAGGTCTCTGGAAACACCATATATTTT
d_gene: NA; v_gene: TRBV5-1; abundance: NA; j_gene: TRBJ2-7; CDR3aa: CASRTGNVDEQYF; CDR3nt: TGCGCCAGCAGGACAGGCAATGTCGACGAGCAGTACTTC
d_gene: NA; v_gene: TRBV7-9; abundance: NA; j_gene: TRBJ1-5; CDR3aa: CASSDGGNQPQHF; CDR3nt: TGTGCCAGCAGCGACGGGGGCAATCAGCCCCAGCATTTT
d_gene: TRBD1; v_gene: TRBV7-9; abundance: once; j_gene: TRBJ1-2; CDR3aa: CASSTRDRGAHGYTF; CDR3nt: TGTGCCAGCAGCACTCGGGACAGGGGTGCTCATGGCTACACCTTC
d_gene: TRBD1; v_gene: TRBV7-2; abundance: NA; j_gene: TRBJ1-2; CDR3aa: CASSDRGGYTF; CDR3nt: TGTGCCAGCAGCGACAGGGGAGGCTACACCTTC
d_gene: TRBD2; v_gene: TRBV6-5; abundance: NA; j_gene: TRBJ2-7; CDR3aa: CASRPLLAGGGEQYF; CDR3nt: TGTGCCAGCAGGCCGCTTCTAGCGGGAGGGGGAGAGCAGTACTTC
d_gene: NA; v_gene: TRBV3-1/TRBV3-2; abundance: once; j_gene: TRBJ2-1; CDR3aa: CASSLSGEQFF; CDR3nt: TGTGCCAGCAGCCTGAGTGGTGAGCAGTTCTTC
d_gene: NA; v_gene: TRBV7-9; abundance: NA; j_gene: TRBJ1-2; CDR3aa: CASSFQPGGYTF; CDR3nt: TGTGCCAGCAGCTTTCAGCCGGGGGGCTACACCTTC
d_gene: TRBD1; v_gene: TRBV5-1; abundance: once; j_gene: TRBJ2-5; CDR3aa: CASSLGTGGSKTQYF; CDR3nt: TGCGCCAGCAGCTTGGGTACAGGGGGCTCGAAGACCCAGTACTTC
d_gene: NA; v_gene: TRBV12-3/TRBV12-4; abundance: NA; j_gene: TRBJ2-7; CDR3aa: CASSFTQGYEQYF; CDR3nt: TGTGCCAGCAGTTTTACTCAGGGTTACGAGCAGTACTTC
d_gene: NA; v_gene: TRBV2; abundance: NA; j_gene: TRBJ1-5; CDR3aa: CASARPGGNQPQHF; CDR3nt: TGTGCCAGCGCTCGCCCGGGGGGCAATCAGCCCCAGCATTTT
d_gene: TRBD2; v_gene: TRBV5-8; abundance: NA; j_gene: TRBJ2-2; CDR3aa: CASSRLAGIFANTGELFF; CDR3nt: TGTGCCAGCAGTAGGCTAGCGGGTATATTCGCGAACACCGGGGAGCTGTTTTTT
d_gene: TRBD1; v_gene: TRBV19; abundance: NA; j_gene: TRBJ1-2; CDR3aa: CASSTTGTGGYGYTF; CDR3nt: TGTGCCAGTAGTACCACTGGGACAGGGGGCTATGGCTACACCTTC
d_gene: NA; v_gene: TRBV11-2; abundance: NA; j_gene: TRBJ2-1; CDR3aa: CASSQSWGDNEQFF; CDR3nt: TGTGCCAGCAGCCAATCTTGGGGGGACAATGAGCAGTTCTTC
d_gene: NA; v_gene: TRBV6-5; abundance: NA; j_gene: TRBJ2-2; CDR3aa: CASSYSTSNTGELFF; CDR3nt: TGTGCCAGCAGTTACTCGACATCGAACACCGGGGAGCTGTTTTTT
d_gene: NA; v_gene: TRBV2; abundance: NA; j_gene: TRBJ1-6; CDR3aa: CASKLNYNSPLHF; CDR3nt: TGTGCCAGCAAGCTAAACTATAATTCACCCCTCCACTTT
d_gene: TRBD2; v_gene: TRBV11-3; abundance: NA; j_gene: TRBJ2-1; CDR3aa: CASSLGGLDYNEQFF; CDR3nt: TGTGCCAGCAGCTTAGGGGGACTAGACTACAATGAGCAGTTCTTC
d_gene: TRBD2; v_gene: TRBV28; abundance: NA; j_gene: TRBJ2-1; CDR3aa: CASPPETSGGYNEQFF; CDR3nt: TGTGCCAGTCCTCCCGAGACTAGCGGGGGGTACAATGAGCAGTTCTTC
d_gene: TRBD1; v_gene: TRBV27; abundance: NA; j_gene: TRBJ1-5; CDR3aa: CASSSAGGLNQPQHF; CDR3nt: TGTGCCAGCAGTTCGGCAGGGGGCCTCAATCAGCCCCAGCATTTT
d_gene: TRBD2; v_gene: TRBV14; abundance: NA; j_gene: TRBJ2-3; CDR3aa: CASSPKSGPGLAGGPSTDTQYF; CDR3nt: TGTGCCAGCAGCCCAAAAAGCGGCCCGGGACTAGCGGGAGGGCCCAGTACAGATACGCAGTATTTT
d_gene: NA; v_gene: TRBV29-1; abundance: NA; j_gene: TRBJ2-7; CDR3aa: CSVQKLVTGEQYF; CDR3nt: TGCAGCGTTCAGAAGCTTGTCACAGGCGAGCAGTACTTC
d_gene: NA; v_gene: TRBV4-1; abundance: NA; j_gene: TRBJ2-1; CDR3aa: CASSQDLGSYNEQFF; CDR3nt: TGCGCCAGCAGCCAAGATCTAGGCTCCTACAATGAGCAGTTCTTC
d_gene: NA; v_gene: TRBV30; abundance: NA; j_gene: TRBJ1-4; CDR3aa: CALITVLNEKLFF; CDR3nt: TGTGCCTTAATTACAGTCCTTAATGAAAAACTGTTTTTT
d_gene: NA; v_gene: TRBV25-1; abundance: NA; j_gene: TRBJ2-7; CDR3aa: CASSGSASTPSYEQYF; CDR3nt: TGTGCCAGCAGTGGTTCGGCTAGCACACCTTCCTACGAGCAGTACTTC
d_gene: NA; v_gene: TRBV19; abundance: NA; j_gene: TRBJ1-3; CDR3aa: CASSPTSSGNTIYF; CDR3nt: TGTGCCAGTAGTCCCACGAGCTCTGGAAACACCATATATTTT